This TCR beta chain was retrieved from a study of blood T cell repertoires in COVID-19. Turning to the study itself: Spain, Italy and the United States supplied samples that represented acute and convalescent COVID-19. The cDNA or gDNA used as material had been derived from T cells, B-cell-depleted T cells, or PBMCs.

Per the germline V gene, CDR1 is SEHNR and CDR2 is FQNEAQ (reference sequence). This CDR3 contains 12 residues. V lost 6 bases, J lost 4 bases, and 7 bases lay in between. Measured with immunoSEQ multiplex PCR; TCRdb has only the in-frame clones, and not every one. The table has 150,000 to 200,000 clones, 90% seen once; the top ten hold 0.62%. Source material: peripheral blood. The TCR was taken from a man between 50 and 59 years old with acute or convalescent COVID-19. The rearrangement uses TRBV7-9 and TRBJ1-5; D not resolved. Written as DNA, the CDR3 is TGTGCCAGCAGTCCTAGTAATCAGCCCCAGCATTTT. Its protein product is CASSPSNQPQHF.